This record concerns one T cell receptor beta chain sequence. Its antigen is unknown. The data stem from a study of cytomegalovirus exposure and HLA in healthy donors. Study overall: The platform used for the roughly 130 validation repertoires matched that of the approximately 670 first-cohort repertoires, a later analysis reported.

Germline V gives CDR1 MNHEY, CDR2 SVGAGI. This CDR3 comprises 13 residues. Trimming removed 0 bases at V and 10 bases at J, with 12 bases between. Study-level points and caveats: In a later analysis, first-cohort TCR clusters were found to tend to co-occur in the 130 or so validation repertoires. Researchers catalogued some 160 TCR beta chains as cytomegalovirus-associated.

Profiling relied on immunoSEQ multiplex PCR, and the TCRdb table lists in-frame clones only, not all of them. The table records 220,000 or so clones, less than 90% of them present only once. The sequence was obtained from a woman between 18 and 29 years old in good health and CMV-seronegative. The sequenced sample consisted of PBMCs. The gene calls are TRBV6-5 and TRBJ1-1; a weak D match, TRBD1 (6 bases). The CDR3: CASSYSTTGTAFF. In DNA, the CDR3 is TGTGCCAGCAGTTACTCGACTACAGGGACAGCTTTCTTT.